This T cell receptor beta chain emerged from a study of OX40 agonist ivuxolimab in advanced cancers. Study-wide results and caveats: CD4+ and CD8+ T cells in blood underwent clonal expansion by week 6 at 0.1 to 3.0 mg/kg.

Produced via immunoSEQ multiplex PCR; TCRdb's table is partial and in-frame only. Of 80,000 or so clones in the sample, roughly 90% were seen once. Trimming removed 2 bases at V and 7 bases at J, with 13 bases between. Germline assignment: CDR1 SGHRS and CDR2 YFSETQ. There are 14 residues in the CDR3. To note about this clone: Its antigen is still unknown.

This clonotype was obtained from an adult with an advanced solid tumor such as melanoma, head and neck, liver or kidney cancer. The rearrangement joins TRBV5-1 to TRBJ2-1, with D perhaps TRBD1 or TRBD2 (5 bases each). The sequencing here drew on CD4+ or CD8+ T cells sorted from blood, taken in a trial of the OX40 agonist ivuxolimab. The CDR3 here is CASSFLDGANEQFF. CDR3 DNA sequence: TGCGCCAGCAGCTTCCTCGACGGGGCGAATGAGCAGTTCTTC.